The clone carrying this T cell receptor beta chain was detected only a few times. This specimen comes from a study of blood T cell repertoires in COVID-19. Generated by immunoSEQ multiplex PCR, the TCRdb table keeps only in-frame clones and is missing some. This table holds 100,000 to 150,000 clones, roughly 80% found once. With 2 bases clipped from V and 5 bases from J, the junction kept 8 bases outside the gene matches. The CDR3 sequence is 17 residues long. CDR1 and CDR2 (germline): MNHNS, SASEGT. The TCR originated in a woman aged 30 to 39 who had recovered from COVID-19. The chain recombines TRBV6-1 with TRBJ2-2, with 10 bases matching TRBD1. Specimen: peripheral blood. This chain's CDR3 is CASSELRQGARTGELFF. CDR3 nucleotide sequence: TGTGCCAGCAGTGAATTGCGACAGGGGGCGAGGACCGGGGAGCTGTTTTTT.